The rows below give T cell receptor beta chains drawn from one sample of a study of blood T cell dynamics during melanoma immunotherapy. Assay: immunoSEQ multiplex PCR; the TCRdb copy retains only in-frame clones and omits some. The sample consists of almost 25,000 clones, roughly 85% of them appearing once. The sequencing here drew on blood, taken from a patient treated with checkpoint blockade. These receptors were taken from a human donor with melanoma. Each CDR3 is given with its conserved first and last residue. A D gene is named only where the DNA matches it firmly. Rows give clone size only sometimes, using once, few, many, or a class for an expanded clone.

j_call clone_size cdr3_length v_call d_call cdr3_aa cdr3_nt
TRBJ1-2 once 14 TRBV11-1 . CASSPGEGDYGYTF TGTGCCAGCAGTCCCGGCGAGGGGGACTATGGCTACACCTTC
TRBJ1-2 . 14 TRBV7-8 . CASSLDPGRYGYTF TGTGCCAGCAGCTTAGATCCGGGCCGCTATGGCTACACCTTC
TRBJ2-1 . 17 TRBV6-1 TRBD2 CASSALTSESSYNEQFF TGTGCCAGCAGTGCGCTTACTAGCGAGAGCTCCTACAATGAGCAGTTCTTC
TRBJ2-3 . 18 TRBV7-8 TRBD2 CASSFDDGTSINTDTQYF TGTGCCAGCAGCTTTGACGACGGGACTAGCATCAACACAGATACGCAGTATTTT
TRBJ2-7 . 12 TRBV6-5 . CASHRVFNEQYF TGTGCCAGCCACAGGGTGTTCAACGAGCAGTACTTC
TRBJ1-4 once 13 TRBV14 . CASSWALNEKLFF TGTGCCAGCAGCTGGGCACTTAATGAAAAACTGTTTTTT
TRBJ2-3 . 14 TRBV29-1 . CSVGGDRSTDTQYF TGCAGCGTTGGCGGGGACCGTAGCACAGATACGCAGTATTTT
TRBJ2-7 . 15 TRBV5-1 TRBD2 CASSSELARPYEQYF TGCGCCAGCAGCTCGGAACTAGCGCGCCCCTACGAGCAGTACTTC
TRBJ2-1 . 16 TRBV19 TRBD1 CASSIAGQGIGDEQFF TGTGCCAGTAGTATAGCAGGACAGGGCATAGGGGATGAGCAGTTCTTC
TRBJ2-7 . 15 TRBV6-1 TRBD1 CASSLDRAGSYEQYF TGTGCCAGCAGTCTTGACAGGGCGGGCTCCTACGAGCAGTACTTC
TRBJ2-5 . 14 TRBV9 . CASSVDTGQETQYF TGTGCCAGCAGCGTAGATACAGGCCAAGAGACCCAGTACTTC
TRBJ1-2 . 12 TRBV6-6 . CASRGNNYGYTF TGTGCCAGCAGAGGGAATAACTATGGCTACACCTTC
TRBJ2-7 . 13 TRBV6-6 TRBD1 CASRPGQPYEQYF TGTGCCAGCAGACCGGGACAGCCCTACGAGCAGTACTTC
TRBJ2-5 . 18 TRBV6-4 TRBD2 CASNLGWTSGEYQETQYF TGTGCCAGCAACCTCGGGTGGACTAGCGGAGAGTACCAAGAGACCCAGTACTTC
TRBJ1-3 . 15 TRBV19 . CASSILQLSGNTIYF TGTGCCAGTAGTATTTTACAGCTCTCTGGAAACACCATATATTTT
TRBJ2-7 . 14 TRBV10-3 . CAIRGTGAIYEQYF TGTGCCATCAGAGGAACGGGAGCGATCTACGAGCAGTACTTC
TRBJ1-1 . 14 TRBV19 . CATHGAGRNTEAFF TGTGCCACCCACGGGGCAGGACGGAACACTGAAGCTTTCTTT
TRBJ2-1 . 14 TRBV6-5 TRBD2 CASSYRLADNEQFF TGTGCCAGCAGTTACCGGCTAGCGGACAATGAGCAGTTCTTC
TRBJ1-3 . 12 TRBV7-8 . CASSSPGNTIYF TGTGCCAGCAGCTCCCCGGGGAACACCATATATTTT
TRBJ2-2 . 14 TRBV5-1 . CASSSSGNTGELFF TGCGCCAGCAGTTCCTCAGGGAACACCGGGGAGCTGTTTTTT
TRBJ2-3 . 15 TRBV7-9 . CASSRGAQSTDTQYF TGTGCCAGCAGCCGAGGGGCTCAGAGCACAGATACGCAGTATTTT
TRBJ2-3 . 15 TRBV28 . CASSPRGGGADTQYF TGTGCCAGCAGTCCCCGAGGGGGGGGCGCCGATACGCAGTATTTT
TRBJ2-7 . 15 TRBV5-6 TRBD2 CASSLGIAGVSEQYF TGTGCCAGCAGCTTGGGGATAGCGGGAGTGAGCGAGCAGTACTTC
TRBJ2-7 . 16 TRBV13 TRBD2 CASSSNLAGGTYEQYF TGTGCCAGCAGCTCGAATTTAGCGGGAGGTACCTACGAGCAGTACTTC
TRBJ1-4 . 15 TRBV19 . CASSMIQGWSEKLFF TGTGCCAGTAGTATGATACAGGGCTGGTCTGAAAAACTGTTTTTT
TRBJ2-1 . 13 TRBV27 TRBD2 CACGTSGYNEQFF TGTGCTTGCGGGACTAGCGGTTACAATGAGCAGTTCTTC
TRBJ2-7 . 15 TRBV5-1 TRBD2 CASSFGTSGYYEQYF TGCGCCAGCAGCTTCGGGACTAGCGGGTACTACGAGCAGTACTTC
TRBJ2-3 . 17 TRBV9 TRBD2 CASSAGAATSSQDTQYF TGTGCCAGCAGCGCCGGAGCCGCGACTAGCAGCCAAGATACGCAGTATTTT
TRBJ2-2 . 19 TRBV10-3 . CAISESRAAAEHYTGELFF TGTGCCATCAGTGAATCCCGGGCGGCAGCGGAACATTACACCGGGGAGCTGTTTTTT
TRBJ2-3 . 15 TRBV6-4 . CASSEGGQDTDTQYF TGTGCCAGCAGTGAAGGGGGACAAGACACAGATACGCAGTATTTT
TRBJ2-7 few 15 TRBV5-4 TRBD2 CASSSRLAGVGEQYF TGTGCCAGCAGCTCCAGACTAGCGGGAGTAGGGGAGCAGTACTTC
TRBJ1-2 . 13 TRBV19 . CASSQAMTGGYTF TGTGCCAGTAGCCAGGCTATGACGGGAGGCTACACCTTC
TRBJ2-1 . 15 TRBV7-3 TRBD2 CASSLRLAGNNEQFF TGTGCCAGCAGCTTAAGACTAGCGGGAAACAATGAGCAGTTCTTC
TRBJ2-7 few 13 TRBV11-3 . CASSLGSATEQYF TGTGCCAGCAGCTTAGGCAGTGCGACTGAGCAGTACTTC
TRBJ1-1 . 15 TRBV7-9 . CASSLAGRRNTEAFF TGTGCCAGCAGCTTAGCTGGCAGACGGAACACTGAAGCTTTCTTT
TRBJ2-1 . 11 TRBV29-1 . CSIGLPSEQFF TGCAGCATCGGACTACCCTCGGAGCAGTTCTTC
TRBJ1-1 . 14 TRBV11-1 . CASSLVVGNTEAFF TGTGCCAGCAGCTTAGTAGTGGGGAACACTGAAGCTTTCTTT
TRBJ1-1 . 10 TRBV20-1 . CSARTAEAFF TGCAGTGCTAGAACCGCTGAAGCTTTCTTT
TRBJ1-6 . 13 TRBV13 . CASSQGLGSPLHF TGTGCCAGCTCGCAGGGGTTGGGTTCACCCCTCCACTTT
TRBJ2-5 . 13 TRBV7-9 . CARHRRGQETQYF TGTGCCAGACACAGGAGGGGCCAAGAGACCCAGTACTTC
TRBJ2-2 . 17 TRBV7-9 . CASSPGILGLYTGELFF TGTGCCAGCAGCCCCGGCATACTAGGATTATACACCGGGGAGCTGTTTTTT
TRBJ2-2 . 15 TRBV19 TRBD2 CASTVAGGNTGELFF TGTGCCAGTACAGTCGCGGGGGGTAACACCGGGGAGCTGTTTTTT
TRBJ2-7 . 19 TRBV27 . CASTLIPLGLAPLAGEQYF TGTGCCAGCACCTTAATCCCCTTGGGACTCGCACCACTTGCCGGCGAGCAGTACTTC
TRBJ1-5 few 13 TRBV5-4 . CASSLYGGQPQHF TGTGCCAGCAGCTTGTATGGCGGTCAGCCCCAGCATTTT
TRBJ2-5 . 14 TRBV5-1 . CASSLETGSRTQYF TGCGCCAGCAGCTTGGAAACAGGGTCAAGGACCCAGTACTTC
TRBJ2-1 once 17 TRBV11-2 . CASSLGRAPSSYNEQFF TGTGCCAGCAGCTTAGGGAGGGCGCCGAGCTCCTACAATGAGCAGTTCTTC
TRBJ2-5 . 16 TRBV7-2 TRBD2 CASSLGSGRAPETQYF TGTGCCAGCAGCTTAGGGAGCGGGAGGGCCCCTGAGACCCAGTACTTC
TRBJ2-2 . 15 TRBV6-4 TRBD2 CASSAIAGVTGELFF TGTGCCAGCAGTGCCATAGCGGGAGTCACCGGGGAGCTGTTTTTT
TRBJ2-3 . 16 TRBV5-6 TRBD1 CASSLGQGASTDTQYF TGTGCCAGCAGCTTGGGGCAGGGGGCAAGCACAGATACGCAGTATTTT
TRBJ2-7 . 11 TRBV27 . CASSRSYEQYF TGTGCCAGCAGTCGCTCCTACGAGCAGTACTTC